This is a list of T cell receptor beta chains from one sample in a study of T cell changes during pregnancy in multiple sclerosis. Here immunoSEQ multiplex PCR was the method, and the copy in TCRdb shows in-frame clones only, minus some. Among tens of thousands of clones listed, roughly 87% were seen once. The material sequenced was peripheral blood, taken in the third trimester of pregnancy. Receptor source: a female donor in good health, enrolled as a control in a pregnancy study. Both conserved end residues are part of each CDR3. The D gene is left open where the match is weak.

>15|TRBJ1-6|TRBV7-8|NA
CASSLGNLPDSPLHF
TGTGCCAGCAGCTTAGGAAACCTGCCGGATTCACCCCTCCACTTT
>14|TRBJ1-5|TRBV6-5|TRBD1
CASTPGGINQPQHF
TGTGCCAGCACCCCAGGGGGGATCAATCAGCCCCAGCATTTT
>16|TRBJ1-3|TRBV18|TRBD1
CASSPSDRVSGNTIYF
TGTGCCAGCTCACCTTCCGACAGGGTATCTGGAAACACCATATATTTT
>15|TRBJ2-1|TRBV9|NA
CASSVDGEAYNEQFF
TGTGCCAGCAGCGTAGACGGGGAAGCCTACAATGAGCAGTTCTTC
>13|TRBJ2-2|TRBV4-3|NA
CASSQVGTGELFF
TGCGCCAGCAGCCAAGTCGGTACCGGGGAGCTGTTTTTT
>16|TRBJ2-1|TRBV7-9|TRBD1
CATDTTGGGAYNEQFF
TGTGCCACCGATACGACAGGGGGCGGGGCCTACAATGAGCAGTTCTTC
>15|TRBJ2-3|TRBV19|TRBD1
CASRQDRGRTDTQYF
TGTGCCAGTAGACAGGACAGGGGGCGCACAGATACGCAGTATTTT
>15|TRBJ2-1|TRBV18|NA
CASSPRGGAGNEQFF
TGTGCCAGCTCACCAAGAGGGGGGGCGGGGAATGAGCAGTTCTTC
>15|TRBJ2-3|TRBV5-6|NA
CASSTIAASTDTQYF
TGTGCCAGCAGCACGATAGCGGCTAGCACAGATACGCAGTATTTT
>16|TRBJ1-4|TRBV5-5|NA
CASSLGHPRYNEKLFF
TGTGCCAGCAGCTTGGGCCACCCGAGGTATAATGAAAAACTGTTTTTT
>18|TRBJ2-1|TRBV11-2|TRBD2
CASSLNPMGLAGANEQFF
TGTGCCAGCAGCTTAAACCCCATGGGACTAGCGGGAGCCAATGAGCAGTTCTTC
>17|TRBJ1-6|TRBV2|NA
CASSEALGVSYNSPLHF
TGTGCCAGCAGTGAAGCCTTAGGGGTTTCCTATAATTCACCCCTCCACTTT
>15|TRBJ1-4|TRBV19|TRBD1
CASSITGASGEKLFF
TGTGCCAGTAGTATTACAGGGGCCTCGGGGGAAAAACTGTTTTTT
>14|TRBJ2-1|TRBV6-1|NA
CASKFRDTNNEQFF
TGTGCCAGCAAGTTCCGGGACACTAACAATGAGCAGTTCTTC
>13|TRBJ1-2|TRBV7-9|NA
CASSLAGDYGYTF
TGTGCCAGCAGCTTAGCGGGAGACTATGGCTACACCTTC
>16|TRBJ2-1|TRBV6-5|NA
CASSYSDGGRYNEQFF
TGTGCCAGCAGTTACTCGGATGGAGGGCGGTACAATGAGCAGTTCTTC
>15|TRBJ2-7|TRBV10-3|TRBD2
CAISGWGGSDYEQYF
TGTGCCATCAGCGGTTGGGGAGGGAGTGACTACGAGCAGTACTTC